Below, 9 T cell receptor beta chains from the same sample are listed, as sequenced in a study of control samples from healthy donors and cancer patients. Produced via immunoSEQ multiplex PCR; TCRdb's table is partial and in-frame only. The sample consists of some 200,000 clones, around 94% of them appearing once. The source material was blood. The receptors here all came from a man in his fifties in good health.

The V and J genes are TRBV6-5 and TRBJ2-3; 10 positions match TRBD2. Trimming cost V 4 bases and J 8 bases; bases outside gene matches: 3. The CDR3 runs 13 residues. Germline V lookup: CDR1 MNHEY, CDR2 SVGAGI. CDR3 sequence (DNA): TGTGCCAGCAGTTTGGGACTAGCGAGTACGCAGTATTTT. It yields the protein CASSLGLASTQYF.

The chain is built from TRBV9 and TRBJ2-1; D is undetermined. V lost 0 bases, J lost 0 bases, and 7 bases lay in between. From germline, CDR1 is SGDLS and CDR2 YYNGEE. The CDR3 totals 15 residues. CDR3 sequence: CASSVDYSSYNEQFF. CDR3 DNA sequence: TGTGCCAGCAGCGTAGATTACTCCTCCTACAATGAGCAGTTCTTC.

This clone has a handful of counts. V and J are TRBV19 and TRBJ1-3; D ambiguous. Germline V CDR1 and CDR2: LNHDA, SQIVND (reference sequence). V was pared by 3 bases and J by 4 bases, with 7 bases between. CDR3 length equals 13 residues. This chain's CDR3 is CASSISLGNTIYF. The CDR3 DNA reads TGTGCCAGTAGTATCAGCTTGGGAAACACCATATATTTT.

This chain connects TRBV4-3 to TRBJ2-6, with D hard to call. The CDR3 consists of 18 residues. Germline CDR1 reads LGHNA; CDR2 reads YSLEER. V was pared by 0 bases and J by 0 bases, with 12 bases between. CDR3 region: CASSQDPAVVSGANVLTF. The CDR3 coding sequence is TGCGCCAGCAGCCAAGATCCGGCAGTGGTCTCTGGGGCCAACGTCCTGACTTTC.

V usage is TRBV7-6 and J usage is TRBJ2-7; the D gene could be TRBD1 or TRBD2 (5 bases each). Trimming pared 0 bases from V and 2 bases from J, leaving 11 bases between. The germline V gene has CDR1 SGHVS and CDR2 FNYEAQ. This CDR3 contains 15 residues. Here the CDR3 DNA reads TGTGCCAGCAGCTTAGCGCCACTGGGACCCTACGAGCAGTACGTC. Its protein is CASSLAPLGPYEQYV.

The V and J genes are TRBV27 and TRBJ2-5; unclear D gene. This CDR3 is built from 13 residues. The germline CDR1 and CDR2 sequences are MNHEY and SMNVEV (reference sequence). Trimming removed 5 bases from V and 5 bases from J, with 12 bases in between. The CDR3 sequence: CASSPRKLETQYF. The DNA for the CDR3 is TGTGCCAGCAGTCCCCGGAAGCTGGAGACCCAGTACTTC.

The V call is TRBV28, the J call TRBJ1-1; 10 nucleotides line up with TRBD1. This CDR3 comprises 16 residues. V trimming: 6 bases; J trimming: 8 bases; junction bases outside the gene matches: 15. The germline V gene encodes CDR1 MDHEN and CDR2 SYDVKM. The CDR3 reads CASRLRVGTGASEAFF. CDR3 coding DNA: TGTGCCAGCAGGTTGCGGGTTGGGACAGGGGCTTCAGAAGCTTTCTTT.

The V gene is TRBV29-1, the J gene TRBJ1-1; D is uncertain. CDR1 SQVTM and CDR2 ANQGSEA come from the germline V gene. This CDR3 comprises 15 residues. Trimming took 4 bases from V and 1 from J, leaving 16 bases between them. CDR3 amino acids: CSVVRYDAGNTEAFF. In DNA, the CDR3 is TGCAGCGTTGTTCGGTATGATGCGGGGAACACTGAAGCTTTCTTT.

V usage is TRBV21-1 and J usage is TRBJ2-7; the D call TRBD2 from the table was never checked on the DNA. TRBV21-1 is a recognized pseudogene. The CDR3 totals 16 residues. The CDR3, as DNA: TGTGCCAGCAGAGACGTCGGGACTCTTCAAACCTACGAGCAGTACGTC. Translating it yields CASRDVGTLQTYEQYV.